This T cell receptor (beta chain) was captured by sequencing in a study of a mutant IDH1 vaccine in newly diagnosed glioma. Background on the study: Earlier care involved radiotherapy, temozolomide, or both, and the majority received both.

The CDR3 consists of 16 residues. V was pared by 1 base and J by 6 bases, with 2 bases of the junction left unmatched. Germline V gene data show CDR1 as SGHNT and CDR2 as YYREEE (reference sequence). Concerning this clone itself: What it binds is not known.

The table came from immunoSEQ multiplex PCR; TCRdb's copy has only in-frame clones and leaves some out. The sample holds roughly 60,000 clones, roughly four fifths seen once. Described time point: week 35, safety follow-up. Each dose delivered 300 ug of mutant IDH1 20-mer peptide subcutaneously with imiquimod. Vaccination of patients was performed eight times, in weeks 1, 3, 5, 7, 11, 15, 19 and 23. The chain is built from TRBV5-4 and TRBJ2-1, with TRBD2 matching over 15 bases. The TCR comes from a man aged 35-49 years with glioma. The sequenced sample was PBMCs, obtained from a glioma patient whose treatment included an IDH1 peptide vaccine. The CDR3 DNA reads TGTGCCAGCAGCTTGCCGGGACTAGCGGGGGGCAATGAGCAGTTCTTC. It translates to CASSLPGLAGGNEQFF.